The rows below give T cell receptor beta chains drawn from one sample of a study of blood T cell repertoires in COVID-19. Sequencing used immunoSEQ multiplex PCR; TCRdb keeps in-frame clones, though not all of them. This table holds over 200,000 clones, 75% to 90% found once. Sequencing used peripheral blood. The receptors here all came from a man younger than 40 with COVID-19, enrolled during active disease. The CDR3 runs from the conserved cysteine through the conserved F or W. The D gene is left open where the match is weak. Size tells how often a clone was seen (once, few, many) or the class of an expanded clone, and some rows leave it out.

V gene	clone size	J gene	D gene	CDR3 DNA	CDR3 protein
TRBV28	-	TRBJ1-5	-	TGTGCCAGCAGCTCATCCCGGGACATCCCTCAGCCCCAGCATTTT	CASSSSRDIPQPQHF
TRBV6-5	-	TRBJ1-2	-	TGTGCCAGCAGTTCCCCCTTCGGAGATCTCTATGGCTACACCTTC	CASSSPFGDLYGYTF
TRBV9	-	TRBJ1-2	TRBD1	TGTGCCAGCAGCGTAGACGAGGGGGCTACCTATGGCTACACCTTC	CASSVDEGATYGYTF
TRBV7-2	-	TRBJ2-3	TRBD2	TGTGCCAGCAGAGACCGTGCGGGGCTAGCGGGAGATACGCAGTATTTT	CASRDRAGLAGDTQYF
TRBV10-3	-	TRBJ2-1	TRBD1	TGTGCCATCAGTGCCGGGACAGGGGTAAATGAGCAGTTCTTC	CAISAGTGVNEQFF
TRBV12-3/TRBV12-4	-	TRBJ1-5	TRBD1	TGTGCCAGCAGTTTGACAGGGGGGCAGCCCCAGCATTTT	CASSLTGGQPQHF
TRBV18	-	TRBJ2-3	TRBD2	TGTGCCAGCTCACCCCGGCCGGGGGGGGCAGATACGCAGTATTTT	CASSPRPGGADTQYF
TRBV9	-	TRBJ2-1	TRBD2	TGTGCCAGCAGCGTATCAGCGGGAGGGCCCGGTAGGAATGAGCAGTTCTTC	CASSVSAGGPGRNEQFF
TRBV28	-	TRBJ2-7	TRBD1	TGTGCCAGCTCGACGGGGACAGTATTATACGAGCAGTACTTC	CASSTGTVLYEQYF
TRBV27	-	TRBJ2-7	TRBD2	TGTGCCAGCAGTTTATCCTCGACTAGCGGGCAAGACGAGCAGTACTTC	CASSLSSTSGQDEQYF
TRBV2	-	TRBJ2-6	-	TGTGCCAGCAGTGCGACAGGTCTGGTTGCTGGGGCCAACGTCCTGACTTTC	CASSATGLVAGANVLTF
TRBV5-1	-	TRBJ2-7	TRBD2	TGCGCCAGCAGCCCTCTTGGGGGGGCCTACGAGCAGTACTTC	CASSPLGGAYEQYF
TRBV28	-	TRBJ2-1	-	TGTGCCAGCAGTTCGGGGTCCTACAATGAGCAGTTCTTC	CASSSGSYNEQFF
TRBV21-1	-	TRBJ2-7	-	TGTGCCAGCAGCAAAGCGAGGCAGACCTACGAGCAGTACTTC	CASSKARQTYEQYF
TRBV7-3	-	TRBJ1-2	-	TGTGCCAGCAGCTTTGGGCCCGGGGAGCACACCTTC	CASSFGPGEHTF
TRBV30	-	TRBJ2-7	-	TGTGCCTGGAGTCATACAGGGATCGAGCAGTACTTC	CAWSHTGIEQYF
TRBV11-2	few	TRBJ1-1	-	TGTGCCAGCAGCTTAGAACCAGGGTCGAACACTGAAGCTTTCTTT	CASSLEPGSNTEAFF